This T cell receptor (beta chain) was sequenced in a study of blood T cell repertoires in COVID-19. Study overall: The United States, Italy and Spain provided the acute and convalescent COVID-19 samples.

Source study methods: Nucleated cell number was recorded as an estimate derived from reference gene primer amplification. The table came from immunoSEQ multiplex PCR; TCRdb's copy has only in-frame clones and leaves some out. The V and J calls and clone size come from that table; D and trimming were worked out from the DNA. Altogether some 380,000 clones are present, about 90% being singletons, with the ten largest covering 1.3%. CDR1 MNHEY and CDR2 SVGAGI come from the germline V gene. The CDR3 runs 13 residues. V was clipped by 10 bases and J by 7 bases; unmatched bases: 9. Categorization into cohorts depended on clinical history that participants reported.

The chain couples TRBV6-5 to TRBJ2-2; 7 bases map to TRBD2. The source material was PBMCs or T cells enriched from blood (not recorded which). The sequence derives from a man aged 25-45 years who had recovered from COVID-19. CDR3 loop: CAIKPPGGGELFF. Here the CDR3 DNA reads TGTGCCATCAAGCCCCCGGGAGGCGGGGAGCTGTTTTTT.